Following are 5 T cell receptor beta chains from one sample sequenced in a study of T cells in Graves' hyperthyroidism and ophthalmopathy. RNA transcripts served as the template for amplifying TCR beta CDR3 regions. The HTBI primer set was used in a first-round RT-PCR of the TCR CDR3. TCRdb re-analysed the multiplex PCR reads in MiXCR, keeping a single row per CDR3 protein. The table shows 300,000 to 450,000 distinct CDR3 sequences, with 20% to 25% occurring only once. Input material: blood. These receptors all stem from a man in his fifties or sixties with Graves' hyperthyroidism.

As DNA, the CDR3 is TGTGCCAGCAGCCCTCGACAGGGGGCGAATAATTCACCCCTCCACTTT. Translation: CASSPRQGANNSPLHF. V and J are TRBV13 and TRBJ1-6; 10 bases fit TRBD1. Losses at the gene ends were 5 bases for V and 5 bases for J; bases not matched to a gene: 6. The CDR3 is 16 residues long. Germline CDR1 reads PRHDT; CDR2 reads FYEKMQ (reference sequence).

This clonotype occurred a few times. CDR3 sequence reads: CSATGANYGYTF. CDR3 in DNA: TGCAGTGCTACCGGGGCTAACTATGGCTACACCTTC. The chain carries TRBV20-1 and TRBJ1-2; D gene ambiguous. Germline assignment: CDR1 DFQATT and CDR2 SNEGSKA (reference sequence). This CDR3 has 12 residues. Trimming left V 4 bases short and J 0 bases short, with 6 bases between.

Here the CDR3 DNA reads TGTGCCAGCAGCTTAACCCCGGTCGACAATGAGCAGTTCTTC. Translating it yields CASSLTPVDNEQFF. This chain joins TRBV11-3 and TRBJ2-1; no reliable D call. V was cut by 2 bases and J by 5 bases, with 10 bases left in between. The CDR3 sequence is 14 residues long. Germline V CDR1 and CDR2: SGHNT, YENEEA.

The sample holds a few counts of this clonotype. V and J are TRBV28 and TRBJ1-4, with D hard to call. Deletions cut 6 bases from V and 7 bases from J, with 12 bases between. This CDR3 is 13 amino acids long. Germline V gives CDR1 MDHEN, CDR2 SYDVKM. The DNA of the CDR3 is TGTGCCAGCAGCTTAACAAATCCTGAAAAACTGTTTTTT. Protein: CASSLTNPEKLFF.

V gene TRBV24-1 combines with J gene TRBJ2-5; D gene ambiguous. The germline V gene has CDR1 KGHDR and CDR2 SFDVKD. Trimming cost V 5 bases and J 1 base, with 7 bases left between them. This CDR3 has 13 residues. Here the CDR3 DNA reads TGTGCCACCAGTGGGTTTTCCCAAGAGACCCAGTACTTC. This gives the protein CATSGFSQETQYF.